Below are 2 T cell receptor beta chains sequenced from a single sample in a study of CD8 T cells in Susac syndrome. An amount of RNA that ranged from roughly 0.5 to 1 ug was reverse transcribed with random hexamers. TCRdb reprocessed the immunoSEQ multiplex PCR reads with MiXCR, giving one entry per CDR3 protein. The sample lists about 180,000 distinct CDR3 sequences, roughly 94% seen once, with around 0.094% in the top ten. Material for sequencing was CD4+ T cells from PBMCs. Every receptor here comes from a human donor with Susac syndrome.

J is TRBJ2-1 and V is TRBV15, with 8 bases that match TRBD1. Trimming took 1 base from V and 4 from J; bases not matched to a gene: 9. The length of the CDR3 is 17 residues. Germline-derived CDR1 and CDR2 are LNHNV and YYDKDF (reference sequence). DNA for the CDR3: TGTGCCACCAGCAGAGGTTTTGGAACAGGGGGGTACAATGAGCAGTTCTTC. This encodes CATSRGFGTGGYNEQFF.

The V and J genes are TRBV2 and TRBJ1-5; TRBD1 matches at 7 bases. This CDR3 spans 15 amino acids. CDR1 SNHLY and CDR2 FYNNEI come from the germline V gene. Germline trimming cut 6 bases from V and 6 bases from J; bases unmatched to any gene: 11. The CDR3 sequence: CASRPTGSTGQPQHF. The CDR3 nucleotides read TGTGCCAGCAGACCGACAGGGTCTACGGGTCAGCCCCAGCATTTT.